This T cell receptor (beta chain) was sequenced for a study of cytotoxic CD8 clonotypes in ibrutinib-treated CLL. Study at large: After treatment lasting a median roughly 12 months, range 6 to 36, response samples were collected.

Germline CDR1 and CDR2: MRHNA and SNTAGT. Trimming took 6 bases from V and 8 from J; bases not matched to a gene: 5. The CDR3 is 14 amino acids. Cryopreserved PBMCs supplied about 1.9 micrograms of genomic DNA for TCR beta libraries. Investigators sought sequencing depths of between 1 in 200,000 and 1 in 1 million T cells. Profiling relied on immunoSEQ multiplex PCR, and the TCRdb table lists in-frame clones only, not all of them. Here the sample spans about 56,000 clones, around 60% being singletons. The sequence was collected from a human donor with chronic lymphocytic leukemia. The V and J genes are TRBV6-4 and TRBJ2-1; 12 positions match TRBD2. The sequencing used PBMCs, collected after 24 months of ibrutinib treatment. The CDR3 DNA reads TGTGCCAGCAGGAGGACTAGCGGGAAAGATGAGCAGTTCTTC. Residues: CASRRTSGKDEQFF.